This entry lists 31 T cell receptor beta chains sequenced from one sample in a study of blood T cell repertoires in COVID-19. Profiling relied on immunoSEQ multiplex PCR, and the TCRdb table lists in-frame clones only, not all of them. The table shows 90,000 to 150,000 clones, with 85% to 90% occurring only once. The sequencing sample was made of peripheral blood. These receptor sequences come from a human donor with acute or convalescent COVID-19. The donor label of this sample is uncertain.

The CDR3 coding sequence is TGTGCCAGTAGTATCCCTGGGACTAACTACGGAAAACTGTTTTTT. This sequence encodes CASSIPGTNYGKLFF. This chain joins TRBV19 and TRBJ1-4; TRBD1 is a possible D gene (5 bases). The germline V gene has CDR1 LNHDA and CDR2 SQIVND (reference sequence). V lost 3 bases and J 10 bases, leaving 18 bases between the germline ends. This CDR3 has 15 residues.

The V and J genes are TRBV11-3 and TRBJ2-1; 9 bases align to TRBD2. Germline CDR1 reads SGHNT; CDR2 reads YENEEA. The CDR3 has 14 residues. Trimming took 4 bases from V and 8 from J; bases not matched to a gene: 6. The CDR3 nucleotides read TGTGCCAGCAGCTCGGCGGGGGGGCCCGATGAGCAGTTCTTC. This translates into CASSSAGGPDEQFF.

This chain links TRBV5-5 with TRBJ2-7; 11 bases align to TRBD1. Germline assignment: CDR1 SGHKS and CDR2 YYEKEE (reference sequence). Trimming cost V 6 bases and J 3 bases; bases outside gene matches: 8. CDR3 length: 15 residues. The chain's CDR3 is CASIWTGGAGYEQYF. CDR3 DNA: TGTGCCAGCATATGGACAGGGGGCGCGGGCTACGAGCAGTACTTC.

The CDR3 DNA sequence: TGTGCCAGCAGCTTTAGCGGGGGGGCAGATACGCAGTATTTT. As protein: CASSFSGGADTQYF. V is TRBV7-9 and J is TRBJ2-3, with 11 bases lining up with TRBD2. The CDR3 has 14 amino acids. The J segment lost 4 bases and the V segment lost 3 bases, leaving 0 bases of the junction unmatched. Germline V CDR1 and CDR2: SEHNR, FQNEAQ (reference sequence).

V gene TRBV28 combines with J gene TRBJ2-2; maybe TRBD1 (5 bases). V lost 7 bases to trimming and J lost 3 bases, with 9 bases between them. This CDR3 has 13 amino acids. CDR1 and CDR2 (germline): MDHEN, SYDVKM. The CDR3 nucleotides read TGTGCCAGCAAAGACAGCTACACCGGGGAGCTGTTTTTT. It encodes CASKDSYTGELFF.

The rearrangement joins TRBV11-2 to TRBJ1-2, with TRBD1 identical over 10 bases. V lost 0 bases, J lost 7 bases, and 2 bases stayed unmatched. The CDR3 has 14 residues. CDR1 SGHAT and CDR2 FQNNGV come from the germline V gene. The CDR3 loop is CASSLDRDRGGYTF. Here the CDR3 DNA reads TGTGCCAGCAGCTTAGATCGGGACAGGGGTGGCTACACCTTC.

The chain's CDR3 is CASSWVGLRRGYTF. CDR3 in DNA: TGTGCCAGCAGTTGGGTGGGCCTTAGGCGTGGCTACACCTTC. V and J are TRBV28 and TRBJ1-2; D is unresolved. Deletions cut 4 bases from V and 7 bases from J, with 16 bases between. This CDR3 region has 14 residues. CDR1 and CDR2 from the germline V gene are MDHEN and SYDVKM.

J is TRBJ2-1 and V is TRBV5-1, with 9 bases lining up with TRBD1. V lost 3 bases to trimming and J lost 3 bases; unmatched junction nucleotides: 10. CDR1 and CDR2 (germline): SGHRS, YFSETQ. The length of the CDR3 is 17 residues. The CDR3 region is CASSSLGGTGYYNEQFF. CDR3 coding DNA: TGCGCCAGCAGCTCTTTGGGGGGGACAGGGTACTACAATGAGCAGTTCTTC.

The chain recombines TRBV5-4 with TRBJ1-6; D gene ambiguous. Between the trimmed V and J ends, which lost 2 bases and 0 bases, there was a span of 12 bases. CDR3 length: 17 amino acids. Germline loops: CDR1 SGHNT, CDR2 YYREEE (reference sequence). The CDR3 loop is CASSLLMYFSYNSPLHF. The CDR3 DNA follows: TGTGCCAGCAGCTTACTGATGTACTTCTCCTATAATTCACCCCTCCACTTT.

The chain has TRBV19 and TRBJ1-5; unclear D gene. The germline V gene encodes CDR1 LNHDA and CDR2 SQIVND (reference sequence). This CDR3 is built from 13 residues. Trimming stripped 3 bases from V and 6 bases from J, with 9 bases between. The DNA of the CDR3 is TGTGCCAGTAGTATCGGTGGAGGTCAGCCCCAGCATTTT. It yields the protein CASSIGGGQPQHF. Full variable domain (rest looked up from reference TRBV19 and TRBJ1-5): DGGITQSPKYLFRKEGQNVTLSCEQNLNHDAMYWYRQDPGQGLRLIYYSQIVNDFQKGDIAEGYSVSREKKESFPLTVTSAQKNPTAFYLCASSIGGGQPQHFGDGTRLSIL.

The J gene is TRBJ1-3, the V gene TRBV28; unclear D gene. CDR3 size: 13 residues. Germline V gene lookup returns CDR1 MDHEN and CDR2 SYDVKM. The V end was cut by 4 bases, the J end by 2 bases, with 6 bases between. In DNA form, the CDR3 reads TGTGCCAGCAGTTCGGCGGCTGGAAACACCATATATTTT. This codes for CASSSAAGNTIYF.

The chain carries TRBV11-2 and TRBJ1-6; TRBD1 matches 8 bases. The CDR3 is 15 amino acids. The J segment lost 6 bases and the V segment lost 4 bases, leaving 5 bases of the junction unmatched. Germline CDR1 and CDR2: SGHAT and FQNNGV. CDR3: CASSSGTGLNSPLHF. The CDR3 DNA reads TGTGCCAGCAGCTCCGGGACAGGTCTTAATTCACCCCTCCACTTT.

This sequence joins TRBV29-1 and TRBJ1-2; 7 positions agree with TRBD1. The ends lost 1 base at V and 7 bases at J; junction bases unmatched: 3. The CDR3 runs to 12 residues. The germline gives CDR1 SQVTM, CDR2 ANQGSEA. CDR3 loop: CSVEAHRGGYTF. As DNA, the CDR3 is TGCAGCGTTGAAGCCCACAGGGGTGGCTACACCTTC. Full variable domain (missing parts from reference TRBV29-1 and TRBJ1-2): SAVISQKPSRDICQRGTSLTIQCQVDSQVTMMFWYRQQPGQSLTLIATANQGSEATYESGFVIDKFPISRPNLTFSTLTVSNMSPEDSSIYLCSVEAHRGGYTFGSGTRLTVV.

The chain combines TRBV6-5 with TRBJ2-7; TRBD2 aligns across 7 bases. V dropped 6 bases and J dropped 3; count of bases not matched to a gene: 5. The germline CDR1 and CDR2 sequences are MNHEY and SVGAGI. This CDR3 has 13 amino acids. CDR3: CASRRENGYEQYF. The CDR3 nucleotides read TGTGCCAGCAGGCGGGAGAACGGCTACGAGCAGTACTTC.

For the CDR3, the DNA is TGTGCCAGCAGCCAAGCGAGGTCTAGCGGCTTATCCTACGAGCAGTACTTC. Its protein is CASSQARSSGLSYEQYF. The chain links TRBV4-2 to TRBJ2-7; 7 nucleotides line up with TRBD2. V was pared by 1 base and J by 1 base, with 10 bases of the junction left unmatched. The CDR3 length is 17 residues. CDR1 LGHNA and CDR2 YNFKEQ come from the germline V gene.

The rearrangement links TRBV27 to TRBJ1-4; the match to TRBD1 covers 7 bases. Germline V gene data show CDR1 as MNHEY and CDR2 as SMNVEV (reference sequence). J lost 6 bases, V lost 0 bases, and 4 bases had no gene match. CDR3 length: 15 residues. Here the CDR3 reads CASSLSWQGDEKLFF. The CDR3 DNA reads TGTGCCAGCAGTTTATCGTGGCAGGGGGATGAAAAACTGTTTTTT.

The V and J genes are TRBV9 and TRBJ1-2; 8 bases match TRBD1. Germline CDR1 SGDLS, CDR2 YYNGEE. The CDR3 length is 16 residues. V was clipped by 3 bases and J by 2 bases; unmatched bases: 9. The CDR3 nucleotides are TGTGCCAGCAGCGCAGACGGACAGGGACGAAACTATGGCTACACCTTC. Its translation is CASSADGQGRNYGYTF.

The V and J genes are TRBV7-8 and TRBJ1-1, with 7 bases fitting TRBD1. Germline V gene data show CDR1 as SGHVS and CDR2 as FQNEAQ. The CDR3 contains 13 residues. Trimming at V came to 5 bases and at J to 5 bases, leaving 5 bases not matched to a gene. CDR3 DNA: TGTGCCAGCAGCCGAAGGGGGCGGACTGAAGCTTTCTTT. This codes for CASSRRGRTEAFF.

J is TRBJ1-1 and V is TRBV6-6, with TRBD1 identical over 8 bases. CDR1 and CDR2 from the germline V gene are MNHNY and SVGAGI (reference sequence). The CDR3 spans 14 residues. V dropped 6 bases and J dropped 0; count of bases not matched to a gene: 3. The CDR3, as DNA: TGTGCCAGCAGCCAGGGGGCTATGAACACTGAAGCTTTCTTT. Protein: CASSQGAMNTEAFF.

V is TRBV18 and J is TRBJ2-1, with D uncertain. Trimming left V 4 bases short and J 9 bases short, with 10 bases between. Germline V lookup: CDR1 KGHSH, CDR2 LQKENI. The CDR3 length is 12 residues. The CDR3 DNA is TGTGCCAGCTCACAGGCAGGTAGTGAGCAGTTCTTC. Its translation is CASSQAGSEQFF.

The genes are TRBV3-1 (or the pseudogene TRBV3-2) and TRBJ2-7, with D perhaps matching TRBD2 (5 bases). The V end lost 0 bases, the J end lost 3 bases, and 12 bases lay between the germline ends. Germline V CDR1 and CDR2: LGHDT, YNNKEL (reference sequence). This CDR3 comprises 15 residues. The CDR3 here is CASSQDGGLIYEQYF. The CDR3 DNA is TGTGCCAGCAGCCAAGACGGCGGGTTAATCTACGAGCAGTACTTC.

This rearrangement joins TRBV12-5 to TRBJ1-1; D gene unclear. Trimming shortened V by 2 bases and J by 1 base, and 8 bases separated the two germline ends. The CDR3 is 14 residues long. CDR1 LGHNT and CDR2 FRNRAP come from the germline V gene. The CDR3 region has the DNA TGTGCTAGTGGTTTGATGGTGGCGAACACTGAAGCTTTCTTT. Translation: CASGLMVANTEAFF.

The V and J genes are TRBV28 and TRBJ1-2, with 11 bases aligning to TRBD1. The length of the CDR3 is 15 residues. Trimming cost V 4 bases and J 1 base; bases outside gene matches: 2. CDR1 and CDR2 (germline): MDHEN, SYDVKM. This CDR3 is CASSSGTGGNYGYTF. In DNA form, the CDR3 reads TGTGCCAGCAGTTCAGGGACAGGGGGTAACTATGGCTACACCTTC.

V usage is TRBV18 and J usage is TRBJ1-5, with 9 bases lining up with TRBD1. Germline loops: CDR1 KGHSH, CDR2 LQKENI. This CDR3 has 15 amino acids. V shed 4 bases and J 7 bases; nucleotides not matched to a gene: 8. The CDR3 DNA reads TGTGCCAGCTCACAGAGGGACAGGGCAATGCAGCCCCAGCATTTT. Translation: CASSQRDRAMQPQHF.

V usage is TRBV7-9 and J usage is TRBJ2-3, with 11 bases aligning to TRBD2. The germline V gene encodes CDR1 SEHNR and CDR2 FQNEAQ (reference sequence). There are 15 residues in the CDR3. Losses at the gene ends were 5 bases for V and 3 bases for J; bases not matched to a gene: 4. In DNA form, the CDR3 reads TGTGCCAGCAGCCTACTAGCGGGGGTAACAGATACGCAGTATTTT. Translated, it gives CASSLLAGVTDTQYF.

V is TRBV6-1 and J is TRBJ2-3; TRBD2 aligns across 7 bases. The germline V gene encodes CDR1 MNHNS and CDR2 SASEGT. V trimming: 2 bases; J trimming: 1 base; junction bases outside the gene matches: 0. The length of the CDR3 is 14 residues. The CDR3 DNA sequence: TGTGCCAGCAGTGAACGGGGGGGCACAGATACGCAGTATTTT. Protein: CASSERGGTDTQYF.

The chain uses TRBV28 and TRBJ1-4; TRBD1 agrees at 7 bases. Germline V CDR1 and CDR2: MDHEN, SYDVKM. CDR3 length: 14 residues. V dropped 3 bases and J dropped 4; count of bases not matched to a gene: 2. CDR3 residues: CASSLTGYNEKLFF. The CDR3 DNA is TGTGCCAGCAGTTTGACAGGGTATAATGAAAAACTGTTTTTT.

The chain carries TRBV5-4 and TRBJ2-1; 16 nucleotides match TRBD2. V shed 3 bases, J shed 9 bases, and the junction held 3 bases outside the gene matches. The CDR3 spans 15 residues. Per the germline V gene, CDR1 is SGHNT and CDR2 is YYREEE (reference sequence). The CDR3 loop is CASSSGLAGGAEQFF. CDR3 coding DNA: TGTGCCAGCAGCTCGGGACTAGCGGGAGGGGCTGAGCAGTTCTTC.

The chain employs TRBV11-1 and TRBJ2-1, with 10 positions matching TRBD2. V dropped 1 base and J dropped 6; count of bases not matched to a gene: 6. The germline gives CDR1 SGHAT, CDR2 FQDESV (reference sequence). The CDR3 consists of 16 residues. The CDR3 DNA reads as TGTGCCAGCAGCTTAGGAGAGGCTAGCGGGGGCAATGAGCAGTTCTTC. Encoded protein: CASSLGEASGGNEQFF.

The V call is TRBV21-1, the J call TRBJ2-6; the table gives TRBD1 as D, unverified against the DNA. TRBV21-1 is a pseudogene segment. The CDR3 contains 18 residues. DNA for the CDR3: TGTGCCAGCAACCCACAGGGGTTCCCATTCTCTGGGGCCAACGTCCTGACTTTC. It specifies CASNPQGFPFSGANVLTF.

For the CDR3, the DNA is TGTGCCAGCAGCTCGACTAGCGGGAGCGTGCGGTCCCAGTACTTC. Translated, it gives CASSSTSGSVRSQYF. The chain employs TRBV6-2 or TRBV6-3 and TRBJ2-5, with TRBD2 identical over 12 bases. Germline V gene data show CDR1 as MNHEY and CDR2 as SVGEGT. The CDR3 totals 15 residues. Trimming removed 6 bases from V and 9 bases from J; junction bases left unmatched: 11.